These 3 T cell receptor beta chains were sequenced from one sample in a study of T cell changes during pregnancy in multiple sclerosis. Measured with immunoSEQ multiplex PCR; TCRdb has only the in-frame clones, and not every one. Of about 86,000 clones in the sample, less than 95% were seen once. Sequencing was performed on peripheral blood, taken in the first trimester of pregnancy. The receptor source for this set is a female donor in good health, enrolled as a control in a pregnancy study.

J is TRBJ1-5 and V is TRBV29-1; TRBD1 aligns across 7 bases. Looked up from germline, CDR1 is SQVTM and CDR2 is ANQGSEA. CDR3 length: 14 amino acids. With 4 bases clipped from V and 7 bases from J, the junction kept 10 bases outside the gene matches. CDR3 sequence: CSVGTGRSGQPQHF. CDR3 in DNA: TGCAGCGTTGGGACAGGTCGATCGGGGCAGCCCCAGCATTTT.

This chain connects TRBV28 to TRBJ2-7, with 8 nucleotides matching TRBD1. There are 13 residues in the CDR3. Germline V gives CDR1 MDHEN, CDR2 SYDVKM. Trimming cost V 8 bases and J 5 bases; bases outside gene matches: 8. The CDR3 DNA is TGTGCCAGCCTTGAAGGGACAGGCCACGAGCAGTACTTC. Encoded protein: CASLEGTGHEQYF.

The CDR3 nucleotides read TGTGCCAGCACCCCCTCGGGGTTAGATTCACCCCTCCACTTT. It yields the protein CASTPSGLDSPLHF. The rearrangement joins TRBV28 to TRBJ1-6; no clear D. The CDR3 spans 14 residues. Trimming pared 7 bases from V and 8 bases from J, leaving 15 bases between. CDR1 is MDHEN and CDR2 is SYDVKM in the germline V gene.